These 6 T cell receptor beta chains share one sample of origin, sequenced in a study of T cells in women clearing cervical HPV infection. Profiling relied on immunoSEQ multiplex PCR, and the TCRdb table lists in-frame clones only, not all of them. This sample's table reports approximately 17,000 clones. The specimen sequenced was blood buffy coat. The source of these receptors is a woman between 18 and 69 years old with a cervical HPV16 infection that either progressed to CIN3+ or cleared (not recorded which).

Of note for this clone: The read falls 3 residues short of the CDR3 end, and the missing part is taken from the germline J gene. The chain has TRBV30 and TRBJ1-2, with D unresolved. Germline CDR1 and CDR2: GTSNPN and SVGIG (reference sequence). CDR3 length: 14 residues. Deletions cut 0 bases from V and 0 bases from J, with 8 bases between. The CDR3 loop reads CAWSVQITNYGYTF. The sequenced part of the CDR3 DNA is TGTGCCTGGAGTGTCCAGATTACTAACTATGGC.

A remark on this clone: The read is 3 residues too short to cover the CDR3 end, so that end is filled in from the germline J gene. This rearrangement joins TRBV7-6 to TRBJ2-3, with TRBD2 matching 10 bases. J lost 2 bases, V lost 7 bases, and 15 bases had no gene match. This CDR3 has 18 residues. Germline CDR1 reads SGHVS; CDR2 reads FNYEAQ. The sequenced part of the CDR3 DNA is TGTGCCAGCACCCTACGGGGTAGCGGGGGGACAAACACAGATACG. Protein: CASTLRGSGGTNTDT. The CDR3, in full, reads CASTLRGSGGTNTDTQYF.

As to this clone: The read ends 3 residues early relative to the CDR3; the germline J gene fills the gap. Other DNA sequences from this sample encode an identical CDR3 as well. The chain combines TRBV5-1 with TRBJ2-5; D is ambiguous. The germline CDR1 and CDR2 sequences are SGHRS and YFSETQ. The length of the CDR3 is 16 residues. V gave up 5 bases and J gave up 5 bases, with 22 bases separating them. This chain's CDR3 is CASSLPRQIPVETQYF. The CDR3 DNA, read in part, is TGCGCCAGCAGTCTGCCCCGACAAATACCTGTGGAGACC.

On this clone: The read terminates 3 residues ahead of where the CDR3 ends, so the germline J gene completes it. This sequence joins TRBV10-2 and TRBJ2-7; 8 bases match TRBD2. The V segment lost 5 bases and the J segment 6 bases; nucleotides outside the gene matches: 9. The germline gives CDR1 WSHSY, CDR2 SAAADI. The CDR3 sequence is 14 residues long. The sequenced part of the CDR3 DNA is TGCGCCAGCAGTCCTGCGGGGGGCAGGGGCGAG. It codes for CASSPAGGRGE. The full CDR3 is CASSPAGGRGEQYF.

Regarding this clone: The sequenced fragment ends 3 residues before the CDR3 boundary, so the rest is inferred from the germline J gene. This rearrangement joins TRBV20-1 to TRBJ2-7; 7 bases align to TRBD1. The CDR3 covers 13 residues. Germline values: CDR1 DFQATT, CDR2 SNEGSKA (reference sequence). V shed 7 bases and J 3 bases; nucleotides not matched to a gene: 9. The CDR3 spells CSGRGDRDYEQYF. Incomplete CDR3 DNA: TGCAGTGGCAGGGGAGACAGGGACTACGAG.

As for this clone: The read is 3 residues too short to cover the CDR3 end, so that end is filled in from the germline J gene. The gene calls are TRBV4-1 and TRBJ2-7; a possible D gene is TRBD1 (6 bases). This CDR3 is built from 17 residues. Trimming pared 0 bases from V and 0 bases from J, leaving 15 bases between. Germline V gives CDR1 MGHRA, CDR2 YSYEKL. CDR3 protein: CASSQDLKGHNSYEQYF. The CDR3 DNA, read in part, is TGCGCCAGCAGCCAAGATCTGAAGGGACACAACTCCTACGAG.